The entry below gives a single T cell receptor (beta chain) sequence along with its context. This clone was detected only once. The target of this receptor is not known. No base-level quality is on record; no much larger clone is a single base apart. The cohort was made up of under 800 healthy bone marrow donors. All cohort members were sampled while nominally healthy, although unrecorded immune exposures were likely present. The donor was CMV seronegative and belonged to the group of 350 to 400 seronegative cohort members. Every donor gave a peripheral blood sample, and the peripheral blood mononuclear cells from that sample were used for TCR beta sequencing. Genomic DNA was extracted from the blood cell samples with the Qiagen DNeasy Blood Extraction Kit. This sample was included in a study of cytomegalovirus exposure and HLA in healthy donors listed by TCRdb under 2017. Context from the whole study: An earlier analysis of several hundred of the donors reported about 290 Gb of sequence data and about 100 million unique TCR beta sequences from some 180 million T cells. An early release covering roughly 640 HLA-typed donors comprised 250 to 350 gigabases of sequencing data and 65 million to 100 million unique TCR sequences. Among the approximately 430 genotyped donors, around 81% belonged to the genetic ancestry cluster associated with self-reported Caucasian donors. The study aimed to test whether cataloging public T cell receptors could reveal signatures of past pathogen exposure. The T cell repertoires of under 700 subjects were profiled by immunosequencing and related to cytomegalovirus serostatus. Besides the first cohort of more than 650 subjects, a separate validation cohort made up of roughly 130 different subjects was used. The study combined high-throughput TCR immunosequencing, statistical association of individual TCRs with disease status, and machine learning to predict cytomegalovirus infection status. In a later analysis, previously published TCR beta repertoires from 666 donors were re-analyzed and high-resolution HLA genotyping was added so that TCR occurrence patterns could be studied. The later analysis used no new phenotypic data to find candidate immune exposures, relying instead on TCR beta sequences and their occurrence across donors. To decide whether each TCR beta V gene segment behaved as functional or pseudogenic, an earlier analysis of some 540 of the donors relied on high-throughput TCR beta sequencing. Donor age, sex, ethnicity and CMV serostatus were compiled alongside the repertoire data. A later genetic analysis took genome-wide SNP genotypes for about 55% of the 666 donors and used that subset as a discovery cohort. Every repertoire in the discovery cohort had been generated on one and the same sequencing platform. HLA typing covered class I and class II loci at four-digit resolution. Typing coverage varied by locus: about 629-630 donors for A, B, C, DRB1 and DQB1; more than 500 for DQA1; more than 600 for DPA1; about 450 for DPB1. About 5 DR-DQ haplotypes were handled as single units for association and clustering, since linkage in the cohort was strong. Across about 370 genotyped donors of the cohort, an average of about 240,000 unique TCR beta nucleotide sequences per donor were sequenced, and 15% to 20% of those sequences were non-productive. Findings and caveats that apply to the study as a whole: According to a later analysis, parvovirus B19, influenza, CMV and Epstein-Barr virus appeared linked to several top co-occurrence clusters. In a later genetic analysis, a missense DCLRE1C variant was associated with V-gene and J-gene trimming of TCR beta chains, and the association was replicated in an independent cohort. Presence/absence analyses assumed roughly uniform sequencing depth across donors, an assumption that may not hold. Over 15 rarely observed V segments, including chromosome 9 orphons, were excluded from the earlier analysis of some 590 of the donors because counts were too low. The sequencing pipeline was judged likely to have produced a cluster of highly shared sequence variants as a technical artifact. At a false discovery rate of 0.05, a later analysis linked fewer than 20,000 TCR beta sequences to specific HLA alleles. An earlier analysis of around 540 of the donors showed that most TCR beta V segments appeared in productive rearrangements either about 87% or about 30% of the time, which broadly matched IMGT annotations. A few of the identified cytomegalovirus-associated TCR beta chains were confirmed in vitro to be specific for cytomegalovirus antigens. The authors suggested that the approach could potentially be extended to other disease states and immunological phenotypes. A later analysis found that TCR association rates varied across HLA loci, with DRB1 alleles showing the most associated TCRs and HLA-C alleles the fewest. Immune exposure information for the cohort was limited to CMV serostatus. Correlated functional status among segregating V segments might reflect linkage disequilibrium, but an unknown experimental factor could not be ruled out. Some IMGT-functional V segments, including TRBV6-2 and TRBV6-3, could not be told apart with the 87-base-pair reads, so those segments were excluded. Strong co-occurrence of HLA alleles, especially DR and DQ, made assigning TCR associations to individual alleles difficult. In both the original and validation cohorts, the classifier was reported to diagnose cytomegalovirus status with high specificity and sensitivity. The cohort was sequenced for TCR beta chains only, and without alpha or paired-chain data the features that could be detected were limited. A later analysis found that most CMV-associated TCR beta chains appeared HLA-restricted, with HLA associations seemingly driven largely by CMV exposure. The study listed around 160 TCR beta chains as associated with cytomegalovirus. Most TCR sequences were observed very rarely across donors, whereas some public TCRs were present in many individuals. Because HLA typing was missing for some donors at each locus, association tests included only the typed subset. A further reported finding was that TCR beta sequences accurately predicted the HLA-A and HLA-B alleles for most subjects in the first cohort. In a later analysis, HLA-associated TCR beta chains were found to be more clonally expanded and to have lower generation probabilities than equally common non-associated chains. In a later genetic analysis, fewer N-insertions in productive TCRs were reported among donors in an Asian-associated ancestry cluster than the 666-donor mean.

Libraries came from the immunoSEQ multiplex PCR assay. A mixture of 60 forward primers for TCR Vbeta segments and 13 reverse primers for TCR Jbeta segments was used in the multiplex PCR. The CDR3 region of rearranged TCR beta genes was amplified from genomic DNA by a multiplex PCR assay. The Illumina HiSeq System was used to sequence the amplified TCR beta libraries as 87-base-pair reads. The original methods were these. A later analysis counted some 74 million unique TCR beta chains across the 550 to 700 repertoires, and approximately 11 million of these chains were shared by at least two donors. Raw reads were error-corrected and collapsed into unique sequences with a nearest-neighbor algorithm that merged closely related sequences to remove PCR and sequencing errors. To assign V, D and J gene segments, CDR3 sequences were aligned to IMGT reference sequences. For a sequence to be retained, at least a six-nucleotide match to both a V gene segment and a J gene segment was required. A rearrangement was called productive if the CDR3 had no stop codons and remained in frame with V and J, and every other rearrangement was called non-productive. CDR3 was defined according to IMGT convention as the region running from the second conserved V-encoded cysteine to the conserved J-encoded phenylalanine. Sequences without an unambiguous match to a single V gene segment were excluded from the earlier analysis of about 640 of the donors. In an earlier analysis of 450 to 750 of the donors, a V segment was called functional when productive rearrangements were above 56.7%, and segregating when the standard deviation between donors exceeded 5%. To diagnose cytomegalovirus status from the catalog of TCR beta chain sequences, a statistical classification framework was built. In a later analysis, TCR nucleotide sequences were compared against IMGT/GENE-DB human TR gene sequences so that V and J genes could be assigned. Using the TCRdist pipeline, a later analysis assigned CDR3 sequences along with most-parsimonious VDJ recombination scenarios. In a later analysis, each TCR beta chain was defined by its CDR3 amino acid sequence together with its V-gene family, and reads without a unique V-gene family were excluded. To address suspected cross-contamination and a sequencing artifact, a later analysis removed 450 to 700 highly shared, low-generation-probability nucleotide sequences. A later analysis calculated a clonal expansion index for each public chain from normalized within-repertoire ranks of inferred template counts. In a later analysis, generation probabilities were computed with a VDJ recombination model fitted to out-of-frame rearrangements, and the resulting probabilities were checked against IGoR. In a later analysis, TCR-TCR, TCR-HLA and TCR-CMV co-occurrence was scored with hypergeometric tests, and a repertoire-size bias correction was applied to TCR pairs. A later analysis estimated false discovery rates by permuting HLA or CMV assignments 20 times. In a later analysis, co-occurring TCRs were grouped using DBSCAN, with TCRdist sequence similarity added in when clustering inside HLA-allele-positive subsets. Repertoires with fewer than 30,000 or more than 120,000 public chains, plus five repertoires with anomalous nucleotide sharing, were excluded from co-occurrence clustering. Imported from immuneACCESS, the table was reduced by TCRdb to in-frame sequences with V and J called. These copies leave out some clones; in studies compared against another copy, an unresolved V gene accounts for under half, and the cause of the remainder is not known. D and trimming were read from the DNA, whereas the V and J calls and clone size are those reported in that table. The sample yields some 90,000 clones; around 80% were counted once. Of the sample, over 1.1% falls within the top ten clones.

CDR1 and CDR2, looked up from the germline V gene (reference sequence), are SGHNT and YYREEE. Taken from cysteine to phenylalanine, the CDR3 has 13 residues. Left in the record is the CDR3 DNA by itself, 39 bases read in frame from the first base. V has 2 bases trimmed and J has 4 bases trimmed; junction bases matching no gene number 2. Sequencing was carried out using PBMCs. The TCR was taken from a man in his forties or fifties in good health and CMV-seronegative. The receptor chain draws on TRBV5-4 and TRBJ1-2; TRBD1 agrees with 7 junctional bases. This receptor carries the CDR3 CASSLQGTYGYTF. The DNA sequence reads TGTGCCAGCAGCTTACAGGGGACCTATGGCTACACCTTC.